A selection of T cell receptor beta chains follows, all from one sample in a study of cytomegalovirus exposure and HLA in healthy donors. Some clones are missing from TCRdb's copy, which holds only in-frame ones; the method was immunoSEQ multiplex PCR. The repertoire shows approximately 150,000 clones; the top ten hold about 1.6%. What was sequenced was PBMCs. The receptors were sampled from a woman aged 40 to 49 in good health and CMV-seronegative. CDR3s leave out the opening cysteine and the closing phenylalanine or tryptophan. Size tells how often a clone was seen (once, few, many) or the class of an expanded clone, and some rows leave it out.

clone_size	v_call	j_call	cdr3_aa
.	TRBV7-3	TRBJ2-1	ASSSDRAHNEQF
.	TRBV19	TRBJ2-7	ASSMAFDRDYEQY
.	TRBV19	TRBJ1-2	ASSTDRVEDYGYT
.	TRBV5-5	TRBJ1-1	ASSLAGTLNTEAF
.	TRBV18	TRBJ2-7	ASSTAGTGGFEQY
.	TRBV21-1	TRBJ1-4	ASSTKVDREDGNEKLF
.	TRBV15	TRBJ2-2	ATQRPRRTPNTGELF
.	TRBV19	TRBJ1-6	ASSSPPRANSPLH
.	TRBV4-3	TRBJ2-2	ASSTHPGQGAGELF
.	TRBV5-1	TRBJ1-5	ASSFQSNQPQH
.	TRBV9	TRBJ2-1	ASSALTNEQF
.	TRBV18	TRBJ2-3	ASSPFAGYTDTQY
.	TRBV4-1	TRBJ1-5	ASSSPGSNQPQH
.	TRBV2	TRBJ1-1	ASSKQGENTEAF
.	TRBV28	TRBJ1-6	ASSPWDSGPRSPLH
.	TRBV7-8	TRBJ1-5	ASSDGGYQPQH
.	TRBV15	TRBJ2-3	ATSRVNSFTDTQY
.	TRBV7-9	TRBJ1-2	ASSPTGANYRGYT
.	TRBV5-6	TRBJ2-2	ASSLPGGPSDTGELF
.	TRBV27	TRBJ2-7	ASSLQGGAYEQY
.	TRBV7-2	TRBJ2-1	ASSPPPGVPYNEQF
.	TRBV5-4	TRBJ2-5	ASSNYPGGQETQY
.	TRBV5-1	TRBJ2-2	ASSLSRGASTGELF
.	TRBV9	TRBJ2-6	ASSARFPGANVLT
.	TRBV5-1	TRBJ2-2	ASSQDRNTGELF
.	TRBV10-3	TRBJ2-1	AISEAVDEQF
.	TRBV2	TRBJ2-5	ASSEQGETQY
.	TRBV18	TRBJ2-7	ASSPYYDRGFTYEQY
.	TRBV6-5	TRBJ1-1	ASSYSSLPNTEAF
.	TRBV11-2	TRBJ1-1	ASSLRIGQGREPF
.	TRBV15	TRBJ1-3	ATSRQKRSAGGGNTIY
.	TRBV6-6	TRBJ2-5	ASSYGGGGETQY
.	TRBV4-3	TRBJ2-1	ASSQGGSSYNEQF
.	TRBV7-2	TRBJ2-3	ASSFMRGGEDTQY
.	TRBV7-9	TRBJ1-1	ASSLAPGTANTEAF
.	TRBV7-2	TRBJ1-1	ASSPGQASEAF
.	TRBV5-1	TRBJ2-1	ASSLGFGFGYNEQF
.	TRBV11-1	TRBJ2-2	ASRDSGQNTGELF
.	TRBV5-1	TRBJ2-3	ASSLSTNQRNLEY
.	TRBV18	TRBJ1-1	ASSRAGTGTEAF
.	TRBV5-1	TRBJ1-4	ASSLVGGPNEKLF
.	TRBV5-1	TRBJ2-3	ASSFSGGDLDTQY
.	TRBV5-5	TRBJ2-6	ASSSASPGANVLT
medium-sized	TRBV6-4	TRBJ1-2	ASSDSDSPGYGYT
.	TRBV10-3	TRBJ1-3	AISAGTDLGNTIY
.	TRBV11-1	TRBJ1-1	ASELTGKAF
.	TRBV7-2	TRBJ2-5	ASSFRATQY
.	TRBV6-4	TRBJ2-2	ASSIAGGTGELF